A selection of T cell receptor beta chains follows, all from one sample in a study of blood T cell repertoires in COVID-19. Data came from immunoSEQ multiplex PCR; TCRdb stores just in-frame clones and leaves some out. This table holds roughly 70,000 clones, approximately 80% found once. The sample was peripheral blood. The receptors were gathered from a man between 65 and 85 years old who had recovered from COVID-19. CDR3s include the opening cysteine and the closing phenylalanine or tryptophan. The order of the fields is J gene, clone size, V gene, D gene, CDR3 protein, CDR3 DNA. The D gene is left open where the match is weak. Clone size is given for some rows only: seen once, a few or many times, or a class if the clone is expanded.

j_call: TRBJ1-3; clone_size: .; v_call: TRBV7-2; d_call: .; cdr3_aa: CASSSGSGGNTIYF; cdr3_nt: TGTGCCAGCAGCTCCGGGTCTGGTGGAAACACCATATATTTT
j_call: TRBJ1-5; clone_size: .; v_call: TRBV7-9; d_call: .; cdr3_aa: CASSLGSATGPNQPQHF; cdr3_nt: TGTGCCAGCAGCTTAGGTTCCGCGACAGGACCAAATCAGCCCCAGCATTTT
j_call: TRBJ2-7; clone_size: .; v_call: TRBV18; d_call: TRBD1; cdr3_aa: CASSPPTGVNEQYF; cdr3_nt: TGTGCCAGCTCACCACCCACAGGGGTGAACGAGCAGTACTTC
j_call: TRBJ2-1; clone_size: .; v_call: TRBV7-3; d_call: TRBD1; cdr3_aa: CASGTGTGIHHEQFF; cdr3_nt: TGTGCCAGCGGGACCGGGACAGGGATACACCATGAGCAGTTCTTC
j_call: TRBJ2-6; clone_size: .; v_call: TRBV20-1; d_call: TRBD2; cdr3_aa: CSASSGGAAGANVLTF; cdr3_nt: TGCAGTGCTAGTAGCGGGGGGGCTGCCGGGGCCAACGTCCTGACTTTC
j_call: TRBJ1-2; clone_size: .; v_call: TRBV6-2/TRBV6-3; d_call: .; cdr3_aa: CASSYTGYDYGYTF; cdr3_nt: TGTGCCAGCAGTTACACAGGCTATGACTATGGCTACACCTTC
j_call: TRBJ1-1; clone_size: .; v_call: TRBV28; d_call: .; cdr3_aa: CASSPPGSVAEAFF; cdr3_nt: TGTGCCAGCAGTCCCCCAGGGTCAGTAGCTGAAGCTTTCTTT
j_call: TRBJ2-1; clone_size: .; v_call: TRBV30; d_call: TRBD1; cdr3_aa: CAWMRGTGSNNEQFF; cdr3_nt: TGTGCCTGGATGCGAGGGACAGGGAGTAACAATGAGCAGTTCTTC
j_call: TRBJ2-1; clone_size: few; v_call: TRBV27; d_call: TRBD1; cdr3_aa: CASNRDRGTHFEVF; cdr3_nt: TGTGCCAGCAACCGGGACAGGGGGACCCATTTTGAGGTCTTC
j_call: TRBJ1-5; clone_size: .; v_call: TRBV9; d_call: .; cdr3_aa: CASSFGQESNQPQHF; cdr3_nt: TGTGCCAGCAGCTTCGGACAAGAGAGCAATCAGCCCCAGCATTTT
j_call: TRBJ1-2; clone_size: .; v_call: TRBV29-1; d_call: .; cdr3_aa: CSVAGGPNYGYTF; cdr3_nt: TGCAGCGTTGCGGGGGGACCTAACTATGGCTACACCTTC
j_call: TRBJ1-5; clone_size: .; v_call: TRBV6-6; d_call: TRBD1; cdr3_aa: CASSGGTGDQPQHF; cdr3_nt: TGTGCCAGCAGTGGAGGGACAGGGGATCAGCCCCAGCATTTT
j_call: TRBJ2-5; clone_size: once; v_call: TRBV24-1; d_call: .; cdr3_aa: CATSDPTRSETQYF; cdr3_nt: TGTGCCACCAGTGATCCTACTAGGTCGGAGACCCAGTACTTC
j_call: TRBJ1-1; clone_size: .; v_call: TRBV11-3; d_call: .; cdr3_aa: CASSFRGEAFF; cdr3_nt: TGTGCCAGCAGCTTCCGGGGTGAAGCTTTCTTT
j_call: TRBJ2-1; clone_size: .; v_call: TRBV5-4; d_call: TRBD1; cdr3_aa: CASSGPQGAGDEQFF; cdr3_nt: TGTGCCAGCAGCGGGCCACAGGGGGCAGGGGATGAGCAGTTCTTC
j_call: TRBJ1-1; clone_size: .; v_call: TRBV6-2/TRBV6-3; d_call: .; cdr3_aa: CASSYTYQDTEAFF; cdr3_nt: TGTGCCAGCAGTTACACCTACCAGGACACTGAAGCTTTCTTT
j_call: TRBJ2-1; clone_size: .; v_call: TRBV7-9; d_call: .; cdr3_aa: CASSPPPPGEQFF; cdr3_nt: TGTGCCAGCAGTCCACCCCCTCCGGGTGAGCAGTTCTTC
j_call: TRBJ2-3; clone_size: .; v_call: TRBV5-1; d_call: TRBD2; cdr3_aa: CASSWREPTDTQYF; cdr3_nt: TGCGCCAGCAGCTGGCGGGAGCCCACAGATACGCAGTATTTT
j_call: TRBJ2-2; clone_size: .; v_call: TRBV7-7; d_call: TRBD2; cdr3_aa: CASSSTRGTTKTGELFF; cdr3_nt: TGTGCCAGCAGCTCAACACGTGGGACTACGAAAACCGGGGAGCTGTTTTTT
j_call: TRBJ1-1; clone_size: once; v_call: TRBV28; d_call: TRBD1; cdr3_aa: CASRNTGAPTLNTEAFF; cdr3_nt: TGTGCCAGCAGAAACACAGGGGCCCCGACCTTGAACACTGAAGCTTTCTTT
j_call: TRBJ2-1; clone_size: .; v_call: TRBV12-3/TRBV12-4; d_call: .; cdr3_aa: CASSSYNEQFF; cdr3_nt: TGTGCCAGCAGTTCTTACAATGAGCAGTTCTTC
j_call: TRBJ2-7; clone_size: .; v_call: TRBV30; d_call: .; cdr3_aa: CAWSVLREQYF; cdr3_nt: TGTGCCTGGAGTGTACTTCGCGAGCAGTACTTC
j_call: TRBJ1-5; clone_size: .; v_call: TRBV2; d_call: TRBD1; cdr3_aa: CASSGDVGQGYQPQHF; cdr3_nt: TGTGCCAGCAGCGGCGACGTGGGACAGGGTTATCAGCCCCAGCATTTT
j_call: TRBJ1-4; clone_size: .; v_call: TRBV3-1/TRBV3-2; d_call: .; cdr3_aa: CASSQAGEEKLFF; cdr3_nt: TGTGCCAGCAGCCAGGCGGGGGAGGAAAAACTGTTTTTT
j_call: TRBJ2-2; clone_size: .; v_call: TRBV6-6; d_call: TRBD1; cdr3_aa: CASSPLTGGAETGELFF; cdr3_nt: TGTGCCAGCAGTCCCTTAACAGGGGGCGCCGAGACCGGGGAGCTGTTTTTT
j_call: TRBJ1-1; clone_size: once; v_call: TRBV7-2; d_call: .; cdr3_aa: CASSFDYMNTEAFF; cdr3_nt: TGTGCCAGCAGCTTCGACTACATGAACACTGAAGCTTTCTTT
j_call: TRBJ2-1; clone_size: .; v_call: TRBV10-3; d_call: TRBD2; cdr3_aa: CAIRKAGGSLDEQFF; cdr3_nt: TGTGCCATCCGTAAAGCGGGAGGGTCTTTGGATGAGCAGTTCTTC
j_call: TRBJ1-2; clone_size: .; v_call: TRBV7-2; d_call: TRBD1; cdr3_aa: CASSLTGARGYTF; cdr3_nt: TGTGCCAGCAGCCTAACAGGGGCGAGAGGCTACACCTTC
j_call: TRBJ2-1; clone_size: .; v_call: TRBV10-2; d_call: TRBD1; cdr3_aa: CASSPRTGQGGEQFF; cdr3_nt: TGCGCCAGCAGCCCCCGCACAGGACAGGGAGGAGAGCAGTTCTTC
j_call: TRBJ2-1; clone_size: .; v_call: TRBV2; d_call: TRBD2; cdr3_aa: CASTWIAGGYNEQFF; cdr3_nt: TGTGCCAGCACGTGGATAGCGGGGGGGTACAATGAGCAGTTCTTC
j_call: TRBJ1-5; clone_size: .; v_call: TRBV15; d_call: TRBD1; cdr3_aa: CATSRDRGTGGQPQHF; cdr3_nt: TGTGCCACCAGCAGAGACCGGGGGACAGGAGGTCAGCCCCAGCATTTT
j_call: TRBJ2-2; clone_size: .; v_call: TRBV18; d_call: TRBD1; cdr3_aa: CASSLDRASTGELFF; cdr3_nt: TGTGCCAGCTCTCTGGACAGGGCCAGCACCGGGGAGCTGTTTTTT
j_call: TRBJ2-4; clone_size: .; v_call: TRBV30; d_call: .; cdr3_aa: CAWGTPGGNIQYF; cdr3_nt: TGTGCCTGGGGTACTCCCGGGGGTAACATTCAGTACTTC
j_call: TRBJ2-6; clone_size: .; v_call: TRBV19; d_call: .; cdr3_aa: CASSTSRRDSGANVLTF; cdr3_nt: TGTGCCAGTAGTACGAGCCGCAGGGACTCTGGGGCCAACGTCCTGACTTTC
j_call: TRBJ2-5; clone_size: .; v_call: TRBV24-1; d_call: TRBD2; cdr3_aa: CATSGGTKETQYF; cdr3_nt: TGTGCCACTAGCGGGGGGACAAAAGAGACCCAGTACTTC
j_call: TRBJ2-7; clone_size: .; v_call: TRBV5-8; d_call: TRBD1; cdr3_aa: CASSPSGRGLTGQYF; cdr3_nt: TGTGCCAGCAGCCCCTCCGGCAGGGGGCTGACCGGGCAGTACTTC
j_call: TRBJ2-5; clone_size: few; v_call: TRBV3-1/TRBV3-2; d_call: TRBD1; cdr3_aa: CASADRVETQYF; cdr3_nt: TGTGCCAGCGCGGACAGGGTTGAGACCCAGTACTTC
j_call: TRBJ2-7; clone_size: once; v_call: TRBV19; d_call: .; cdr3_aa: CASAKRSILSSYEQYF; cdr3_nt: TGTGCCAGCGCAAAAAGATCTATTCTCTCGTCCTACGAGCAGTACTTC
j_call: TRBJ2-5; clone_size: once; v_call: TRBV5-4; d_call: TRBD1; cdr3_aa: CASTVPGTGQETQYF; cdr3_nt: TGTGCCAGCACCGTCCCGGGGACAGGGCAAGAGACCCAGTACTTC
j_call: TRBJ1-2; clone_size: .; v_call: TRBV6-5; d_call: TRBD1; cdr3_aa: CASRTGQGPAYGYTF; cdr3_nt: TGTGCCAGCAGGACTGGACAGGGCCCCGCTTATGGCTACACCTTC
j_call: TRBJ1-6; clone_size: .; v_call: TRBV3-1/TRBV3-2; d_call: .; cdr3_aa: CASSQEGTNSPLHF; cdr3_nt: TGTGCCAGCAGCCAAGAGGGCACTAATTCACCCCTCCACTTT
j_call: TRBJ2-2; clone_size: .; v_call: TRBV10-3; d_call: .; cdr3_aa: CASSSGQLGTGELFF; cdr3_nt: TGTGCCAGCTCGTCGGGTCAGCTGGGCACCGGGGAGCTGTTTTTT